The next 2 T cell receptor beta chains were all read from a single sample in a study of type 1 and type 2 diabetes patients (dated by TCRdb to the mid-2010s). For sequencing, an Illumina MiSeq was employed. TCRbeta CDR3 amplification used genomic DNA from the sorted T cell subsets as template. The TCRbeta CDR3 region was amplified by multiplex PCR with 30 forward and 13 reverse primers. TCRdb ran its own pipeline on the public reads, namely fastp trimming at Q25 and MiXCR clone calling, and kept in-frame beta chains. Here each entry gathers all rows of one CDR3 protein and keeps the most common genes and DNA. The sample table contains 250,000 or so distinct CDR3 sequences; only one count was recorded for roughly 50% of them. Approximately 15% of the sample comes from the top ten. What was sequenced was peripheral blood mononuclear cells (PBMCs). The receptors here all came from a man in his late teens or twenties with type 2 diabetes.

The rearrangement links TRBV20-1 to TRBJ1-1; D unresolved. Germline V gives CDR1 DFQATT, CDR2 SNEGSKA (reference sequence). V shed 4 bases and J shed 9 bases, with 9 bases lying between them. The CDR3 runs to 10 residues. The CDR3 spells CSAMGLKAFF. The CDR3, as DNA: TGCAGTGCTATGGGATTGAAAGCTTTCTTT.

The rearrangement links TRBV19 to TRBJ1-4; 7 bases align to TRBD1. Losses at the gene ends were 8 bases for V and 7 bases for J; bases not matched to a gene: 10. This CDR3 contains 14 residues. CDR1 and CDR2 (germline): LNHDA, SQIVND (reference sequence). The chain's CDR3 is CASQYRGRSEKLFF. The CDR3 coding sequence is TGTGCCAGTCAATACAGGGGAAGGAGTGAAAAACTGTTTTTT.